This T cell receptor (beta chain) was profiled in a study of cytotoxic CD8 clonotypes in ibrutinib-treated CLL. As for the study in general: The sample average was about 280,000 productive templates and 94,082 productive rearrangements.

V lost 8 bases and J 3 bases, leaving 13 bases between the germline ends. The CDR3 runs 13 residues. CDR1 and CDR2 (germline): MNHNS, SASEGT. Study results and caveats: Elevated clonality accompanied ibrutinib response, with a return toward baseline values at progression.

Data came from immunoSEQ multiplex PCR; TCRdb stores just in-frame clones and leaves some out. The table lists 42,000 or so clones, around 63% of them singletons. This clone turned up a few times. Its antigen is not known. The material sequenced was PBMCs, taken at disease progression, from a patient treated with ibrutinib. The receptor's source is a human donor with chronic lymphocytic leukemia. J is TRBJ2-5 and V is TRBV6-1; D may be TRBD1 or TRBD2 (5 bases each). The CDR3 DNA sequence: TGTGCCAGCGTCCGGGACCCGAAAGAGACCCAGTACTTC. Encoded protein: CASVRDPKETQYF.